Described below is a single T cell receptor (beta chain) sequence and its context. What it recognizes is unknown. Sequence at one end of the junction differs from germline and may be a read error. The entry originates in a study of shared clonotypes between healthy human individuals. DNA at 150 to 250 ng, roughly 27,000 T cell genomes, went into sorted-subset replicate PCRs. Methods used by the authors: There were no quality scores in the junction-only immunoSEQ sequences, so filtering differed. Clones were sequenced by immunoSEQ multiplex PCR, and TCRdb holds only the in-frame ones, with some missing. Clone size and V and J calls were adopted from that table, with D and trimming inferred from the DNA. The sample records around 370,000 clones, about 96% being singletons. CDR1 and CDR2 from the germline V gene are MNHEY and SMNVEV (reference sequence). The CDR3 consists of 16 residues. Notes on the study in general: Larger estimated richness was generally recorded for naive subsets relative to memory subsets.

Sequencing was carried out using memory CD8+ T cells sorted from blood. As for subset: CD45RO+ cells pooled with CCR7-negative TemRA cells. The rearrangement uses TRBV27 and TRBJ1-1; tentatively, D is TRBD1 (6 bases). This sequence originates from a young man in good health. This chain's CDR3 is CASTPAYQGWNAEAFF. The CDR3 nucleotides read TGTGCCAGCACCCCAGCTTATCAGGGGTGGAACGCTGAAGCTTTCTTT.